This T cell receptor beta chain was retrieved from a study of cytomegalovirus exposure and HLA in healthy donors. Vbeta (60) and Jbeta (13) primers were used in the PCR. Sequencing used immunoSEQ multiplex PCR; TCRdb keeps in-frame clones, though not all of them. The table has fewer than 200,000 clones, 80% seen once. Per germline, CDR1 SGHNT and CDR2 YYREEE (reference sequence). This CDR3 is built from 12 residues. Trimming removed 4 bases at V and 6 bases at J, with 9 bases between. The rearrangement links TRBV5-4 to TRBJ2-3; D is unresolved. The source is a man aged 25 to 40 in good health and CMV-seronegative. Sequencing was done on a sample of PBMCs. CDR3: CASSTPTDTQYF. Here the CDR3 DNA reads TGTGCCAGCAGCACCCCTACGGATACGCAGTATTTT.